The T cell receptor (beta chain) described here comes from a study of tumor and adjacent non-tumor tissue in lung cancer. This clonotype was recorded many times. Trimming removed 7 bases from V and 5 bases from J, with 18 bases in between. The CDR3 has 15 amino acids. The germline gives CDR1 MNHNS, CDR2 SASEGT. A modified ARM-PCR protocol with three rounds of nested PCR amplified TCRbeta. From the multiplex PCR reads, TCRdb called clonotypes with MiXCR, one entry per CDR3 protein. This table holds under 95,000 distinct CDR3 sequences, around two thirds found once. The template was RNA from unsorted bulk tissue.

The chain links TRBV6-1 to TRBJ1-5; possibly TRBD1 for D (5 bases). This TCR was sampled from a man aged 65 to 79 with non-small cell lung cancer. The sequenced sample consisted of lung tumor tissue. The CDR3 loop reads CASTSLPEGHQPQHF. The CDR3 nucleotides are TGTGCCAGCACGTCTCTGCCGGAGGGGCATCAGCCCCAGCATTTT.